A selection of T cell receptor beta chains follows, all from one sample in a study of blood T cell repertoires in COVID-19. Profiling relied on immunoSEQ multiplex PCR, and the TCRdb table lists in-frame clones only, not all of them. The repertoire holds 400,000 to 500,000 clones, with roughly 88% as singletons. The sample consisted of PBMCs or T cells enriched from blood (not recorded which). The receptors were gathered from a woman younger than 30 who had been exposed to COVID-19. Both conserved end residues are part of each CDR3. A D gene is named only where the DNA matches it firmly. Only part of the rows carry a size: once, few, many, or a class if the clone is expanded.

j_call clone_size d_call v_call cdr3_aa cdr3_nt
TRBJ1-5 NA TRBD1 TRBV7-2 CASSLNSPGGQPQHF TGTGCCAGCAGCTTAAATTCGCCAGGGGGCCAGCCCCAGCATTTT
TRBJ2-1 NA NA TRBV11-3 CASSQGRESYNEQFF TGTGCCAGCAGCCAGGGGCGGGAGTCCTACAATGAGCAGTTCTTC
TRBJ2-5 NA TRBD1 TRBV5-4 CASSRKGQGLETQYF TGTGCCAGCAGCCGCAAAGGACAGGGGTTGGAGACCCAGTACTTC
TRBJ1-6 NA NA TRBV7-9 CASSLDGVGNSPLHF TGTGCCAGCAGCTTAGACGGGGTTGGAAATTCACCCCTCCACTTT
TRBJ1-1 NA NA TRBV25-1 CASSGVPFEAFF TGTGCCAGCTCGGGGGTGCCCTTTGAAGCTTTCTTT
TRBJ2-3 NA TRBD2 TRBV28 CASTRAGGFTDTQYF TGTGCCAGCACCCGAGCGGGAGGGTTCACAGATACGCAGTATTTT
TRBJ1-1 NA NA TRBV5-1 CASSQQAMNTEAFF TGCGCCAGCAGCCAACAGGCCATGAACACTGAAGCTTTCTTT
TRBJ1-1 NA NA TRBV4-3 CASSLGLSNTEAFF TGCGCCAGCAGCCTAGGACTGAGTAACACTGAAGCTTTCTTT
TRBJ1-5 NA NA TRBV28 CASSLAVYSNQPQHF TGTGCCAGCAGTTTAGCGGTTTATAGCAATCAGCCCCAGCATTTT
TRBJ2-1 NA TRBD1 TRBV6-5 CASSYGQGGNEQFF TGTGCCAGCAGTTATGGACAGGGAGGCAATGAGCAGTTCTTC
TRBJ2-1 NA TRBD2 TRBV27 CASSLIGGRTYNEQFF TGTGCCAGCAGTTTGATTGGCGGGAGGACTTACAATGAGCAGTTCTTC
TRBJ2-1 few TRBD1 TRBV27 CASSLGTGGLDEQFF TGTGCCAGCAGTCTAGGGACAGGGGGGCTCGATGAGCAGTTCTTC
TRBJ1-1 NA NA TRBV5-6 CASSSGTTEAFF TGTGCCAGCAGCTCCGGGACAACTGAAGCTTTCTTT
TRBJ2-2 NA TRBD1 TRBV27 CASSLSGTALVGELFF TGTGCCAGCAGTTTATCGGGGACAGCCTTGGTCGGGGAGCTGTTTTTT
TRBJ2-5 NA TRBD2 TRBV7-9 CASSPQGLGPQETQYF TGTGCCAGCAGCCCTCAGGGACTAGGTCCTCAAGAGACCCAGTACTTC
TRBJ2-1 NA TRBD2 TRBV4-3 CASSQGLYGWGGENNEQFF TGCGCCAGCAGCCAAGGACTCTATGGGTGGGGGGGAGAAAACAATGAGCAGTTCTTC
TRBJ2-7 NA TRBD1 TRBV27 CASRNRGYEQYF TGTGCCAGCAGAAACAGGGGCTACGAGCAGTACTTC
TRBJ1-2 NA TRBD1 TRBV7-3 CASSLKTGTSSYTF TGTGCCAGCAGCTTAAAGACAGGGACTTCTAGCTACACCTTC
TRBJ1-2 NA NA TRBV28 CAGGDLYGYTF TGTGCTGGAGGGGACCTGTATGGCTACACCTTC
TRBJ1-3 NA TRBD1 TRBV28 CASSLDRVGNTIYF TGTGCCAGCAGTTTAGACAGGGTTGGAAACACCATATATTTT
TRBJ1-1 NA TRBD1 TRBV4-3 CASSYRDRYTEAFF TGCGCCAGCAGTTACCGGGACAGATACACTGAAGCTTTCTTT
TRBJ1-3 NA TRBD1 TRBV4-3 CASSQDRGLTGNTIYF TGCGCCAGCAGCCAGGACAGGGGGCTGACGGGAAACACCATATATTTT
TRBJ1-4 NA NA TRBV3-1/TRBV3-2 CASSRLLEKLFF TGTGCCAGCAGCCGCCTACTTGAAAAACTGTTTTTT
TRBJ1-2 NA TRBD1 TRBV25-1 CASSGMLSDRANYGYTF TGTGCCAGCAGCGGGATGTTAAGCGACAGGGCGAACTATGGCTACACCTTC
TRBJ1-2 NA NA TRBV6-5 CASSYVGQNYGYTF TGTGCCAGCAGTTACGTGGGGCAGAACTATGGCTACACCTTC
TRBJ1-5 NA NA TRBV5-1 CASSLDGNSNQPQHF TGCGCCAGCAGCTTGGACGGTAATAGCAATCAGCCCCAGCATTTT
TRBJ1-2 few TRBD1 TRBV6-1 CASSEGTGGYGYTF TGTGCCAGCAGTGAAGGGACAGGGGGCTATGGCTACACCTTC
TRBJ2-7 few TRBD1 TRBV6-5 CASSYSGTDLYEQYF TGTGCCAGCAGTTACTCAGGGACAGACCTTTACGAGCAGTACTTC
TRBJ2-7 once NA TRBV5-5 CASSLRRGSYEQYF TGTGCCAGCAGCCTCAGAAGGGGCTCCTACGAGCAGTACTTC
TRBJ2-1 NA NA TRBV5-6 CASSFYYVGASANEQFF TGTGCCAGCAGCTTCTACTACGTGGGGGCCTCCGCGAATGAGCAGTTCTTC
TRBJ1-4 NA NA TRBV11-2 CASSLNRNEKLFF TGTGCCAGCAGCTTAAACAGAAATGAAAAACTGTTTTTT
TRBJ2-1 NA NA TRBV29-1 CSVERSFPYNEQFF TGCAGCGTTGAACGGAGTTTCCCCTACAATGAGCAGTTCTTC
TRBJ2-7 once NA TRBV5-1 CASSLDRAKYEQYF TGCGCCAGCAGCTTGGACAGGGCTAAATACGAGCAGTACTTC